Listed below are T cell receptor beta chains from one sample, sequenced in a study of blood T cell repertoires in COVID-19. The data were produced by immunoSEQ multiplex PCR, yet TCRdb's version contains in-frame clones alone and is incomplete. The sample records tens of thousands of clones, about 81% being singletons. Material: peripheral blood. All receptors derive from a human donor in a cohort sampled during active COVID-19. CDR3s include the opening cysteine and the closing phenylalanine or tryptophan. The D gene is left open where the match is weak. Clone sizes are given selectively: once, few, many, or a class where the clone is expanded.

abundance | j_gene | v_gene | d_gene | CDR3nt | CDR3aa
once | TRBJ1-6 | TRBV27 | - | TGTGCCAGCAGTTTAACAAAGGGAGGTGCTTCACCCCTCCACTTT | CASSLTKGGASPLHF
- | TRBJ1-5 | TRBV7-5 | - | TGTGCCAGAAGCTTAGGAGTAGGGGACAGCGATAGCAATCAGCCCCAGCATTTT | CARSLGVGDSDSNQPQHF
- | TRBJ2-1 | TRBV7-3 | TRBD2 | TGTGCCAGCAGCTTAACGACTACTAGCGGATCCTACAATGAGCAGTTCTTC | CASSLTTTSGSYNEQFF
- | TRBJ1-5 | TRBV5-1 | TRBD1 | TGCGCCAGCAGCTGGGAGCGCCGGGACAGGGGGCCCGCTACCCTTTTCAATCAGCCCCAGCATTTT | CASSWERRDRGPATLFNQPQHF
- | TRBJ2-1 | TRBV9 | TRBD2 | TGTGCCAGCAGCGTAGGTAGCGGGGGGTCCAGAGATCTCAATGAGCAGTTCTTC | CASSVGSGGSRDLNEQFF
- | TRBJ2-7 | TRBV21-1 | - | TGTGCCAGCAGACCCGTTGACAGGGAAGTGGGCGAGCAGTACTTC | CASRPVDREVGEQYF
- | TRBJ2-7 | TRBV30 | - | TGTGCCTGGAGTGTGACAAGAGAGCAGTACTTC | CAWSVTREQYF
- | TRBJ2-7 | TRBV4-3 | - | TGCGCCAGCAGTTTCGGGACACCGTTCGAGGGAGTCCCCTACGAGCAGTACTTC | CASSFGTPFEGVPYEQYF
- | TRBJ2-1 | TRBV9 | - | TGTGCCAGCAGCGACGGGATTTACAATGAGCAGTTCTTC | CASSDGIYNEQFF
- | TRBJ1-1 | TRBV10-3 | TRBD1 | TGTGCCATCACCGGGACAGGGGGAAGCACTGAAGCTTTCTTT | CAITGTGGSTEAFF
once | TRBJ1-5 | TRBV7-6 | TRBD1 | TGTGCCAGCAGCTCAGGACAGGGCCTTGAGCCCCAGCATTTT | CASSSGQGLEPQHF
once | TRBJ1-2 | TRBV4-3 | - | TGCGCCAGCAGCCAAGACAGGGCTGACTATGGCTACACCTTC | CASSQDRADYGYTF
- | TRBJ1-2 | TRBV12-3/TRBV12-4 | - | TGTGCCAGCAGTCCTCCAGTCTCCGGCTACACCTTC | CASSPPVSGYTF
few | TRBJ2-7 | TRBV6-5 | - | TGTGCCAGCACATACGGCTACGAGCAGTACTTC | CASTYGYEQYF
- | TRBJ1-4 | TRBV7-2 | - | TGTGCCAGCAGCTTGACTGTGGGGGGAAGTGAAAAACTGTTTTTT | CASSLTVGGSEKLFF
- | TRBJ1-1 | TRBV9 | TRBD1 | TGTGCCAGCAGCCCAGGAGGGACAGGGTCAGAAGCTTTCTTT | CASSPGGTGSEAFF
- | TRBJ1-4 | TRBV5-1 | TRBD1 | TGCGCCAGCAGCTTCGGGACAGGGCCTGAAAAACTGTTTTTT | CASSFGTGPEKLFF
medium-sized | TRBJ2-2 | TRBV4-2 | TRBD2 | TGTGCCAGCAGCCCCCGACTAGCGGGGAACACCGGGGAGCTGTTTTTT | CASSPRLAGNTGELFF
- | TRBJ2-2 | TRBV4-2 | TRBD2 | TGTGCCAGCAGGCCCGGACTAGCGGGGCCCGGGGAGCTGTTTTTT | CASRPGLAGPGELFF
- | TRBJ2-5 | TRBV20-1 | TRBD2 | TGCAGTGCTAGTCGCCTAGCGGGGGGAATAGAGACCCAGTACTTC | CSASRLAGGIETQYF
few | TRBJ2-1 | TRBV4-3 | - | TGCGCCAGCAGCCAAGATTGGACGGGGGAGCAGTTCTTC | CASSQDWTGEQFF
- | TRBJ2-2 | TRBV10-3 | TRBD2 | TGTGCCATCAGTGAGGAAGCTAGCGGGAACACCGGGGAGCTGTTTTTT | CAISEEASGNTGELFF
- | TRBJ2-1 | TRBV10-3 | TRBD2 | TGTGCCATCAGCGGGACTAGCGCCGAGCAGTTCTTC | CAISGTSAEQFF
- | TRBJ2-3 | TRBV7-3 | TRBD2 | TGTGCCAGCAGCTGGGGACTAGCGGCAGATACGCAGTATTTT | CASSWGLAADTQYF
- | TRBJ2-7 | TRBV5-1 | - | TGCGCCAGCAGCTTGACGATTACGGGCGAGCAGTACTTC | CASSLTITGEQYF
- | TRBJ1-5 | TRBV6-2/TRBV6-3 | - | TGTGCCAGCAGTGACAGAGTCAATCAGCCCCAGCATTTT | CASSDRVNQPQHF
once | TRBJ1-2 | TRBV10-3 | TRBD1 | TGTGCCATCAGTGACCGTGGGACAGCCGGCTATGGCTACACCTTC | CAISDRGTAGYGYTF
- | TRBJ2-4 | TRBV29-1 | TRBD1 | TGCAGCGTTCAGGACAGGGCCAAAAACATTCAGTACTTC | CSVQDRAKNIQYF
- | TRBJ2-7 | TRBV19 | - | TGTGCCAGTAGTCGAAATGAGGTGCAGTACTTC | CASSRNEVQYF
- | TRBJ2-3 | TRBV9 | TRBD1 | TGTGCCAGCAGCCGACAGGGATCCTCCACAGATACGCAGTATTTT | CASSRQGSSTDTQYF
- | TRBJ1-2 | TRBV5-1 | TRBD1 | TGCGCCAGCAGCGGAATCGTCGGGACAGGGGGACAGCCGGATCTTGGCTACACCTTC | CASSGIVGTGGQPDLGYTF